The 27 T cell receptor beta chains given below trace back to one sample, sequenced in a study of control samples from healthy donors and cancer patients. Produced via immunoSEQ multiplex PCR; TCRdb's table is partial and in-frame only. This sample has tens of thousands of clones, with more than 85% found just once. Sample: blood. Receptor source: a woman under 40 in good health.

This clone was seen more than once but under ten times. The rearrangement links TRBV10-1 to TRBJ2-7; D may be TRBD2 (5 bases). Germline CDR1 WNHNN, CDR2 SYGVQD (reference sequence). Trimming cost V 4 bases and J 12 bases, with 16 bases left between them. The CDR3 is made up of 12 amino acids. The CDR3 region is CASSGSGNSRYF. The CDR3 bases are TGCGCCAGCAGTGGGTCGGGAAACTCCAGGTACTTC.

This clone was picked up one time. The rearrangement joins TRBV28 to TRBJ1-2; no clear D gene. V dropped 8 bases and J dropped 4 bases, with 11 bases sitting between them. From germline, CDR1 is MDHEN and CDR2 SYDVKM. This CDR3 is 12 amino acids long. The DNA of the CDR3 is TGTGCCAGCGGTCAGGATCCCTATGGCTACACCTTC. It is translated as CASGQDPYGYTF.

The chain links TRBV5-1 to TRBJ2-2, with 11 positions matching TRBD2. V was clipped by 1 base and J by 4 bases; unmatched bases: 0. This CDR3 has 15 amino acids. Germline-derived CDR1 and CDR2 are SGHRS and YFSETQ. CDR3 amino acids: CASSLTSGSTGELFF. CDR3 sequence (DNA): TGCGCCAGCAGCTTGACTAGCGGGAGCACCGGGGAGCTGTTTTTT.

The chain couples TRBV18 to TRBJ2-5; D gene ambiguous. V was pared by 3 bases and J by 0 bases, with 8 bases between. This CDR3 has 14 residues. Looked up from germline, CDR1 is KGHSH and CDR2 is LQKENI. Here the CDR3 DNA reads TGTGCCAGCTCACCTCAGAACCACCAAGAGACCCAGTACTTC. Protein: CASSPQNHQETQYF.

This chain connects TRBV29-1 to TRBJ2-7, with D perhaps given as TRBD1 or TRBD2 (5 bases each). V lost 7 bases, J lost 5 bases, and 18 bases lay in between. The CDR3 is 13 residues long. Germline V gene data show CDR1 as SQVTM and CDR2 as ANQGSEA. The CDR3 DNA reads TGCAGCGCAGGGAGAGGAATCTGGGACGAGCAGTACTTC. This translates into CSAGRGIWDEQYF.

The DNA for the CDR3 is TGTGCCACTCGATCAGCCTCTGGGGCCAACGTCCTGACTTTC. It encodes CATRSASGANVLTF. The chain couples TRBV10-3 to TRBJ2-6; D not resolved. V shed 10 bases and J shed 0 bases, with 10 bases lying between them. From germline, CDR1 is ENHRY and CDR2 SYGVKD. This CDR3 spans 14 amino acids.

The genes are TRBV18 and TRBJ1-4; D possibly corresponds to TRBD1 (6 bases). Trimming stripped 3 bases from V and 5 bases from J, with 13 bases between. This CDR3 comprises 15 residues. In germline, CDR1 is KGHSH, CDR2 LQKENI. CDR3 region: CASSPPGQLNEKLFF. The CDR3 bases are TGTGCCAGCTCACCGCCTGGACAGCTGAATGAAAAACTGTTTTTT.

The chain joins TRBV12-3 or TRBV12-4 to TRBJ2-1, with D uncertain. V lost 6 bases, J lost 10 bases, and 10 bases lay in between. The CDR3 runs to 11 residues. CDR3 residues: CASSLSEEQFF. The CDR3 bases are TGTGCCAGCAGCCTCAGCGAAGAGCAGTTCTTC.

The genes are TRBV11-2 and TRBJ1-6; 9 bases line up with TRBD1. The V segment lost 5 bases and the J segment 9 bases; nucleotides outside the gene matches: 8. The CDR3 spans 15 residues. The V gene's germline CDR1 is SGHAT and CDR2 FQNNGV. The CDR3 coding sequence is TGTGCCAGCAGCCCCCGGGACAGGGCGATTTCACCCCTCCACTTT. Encoded protein: CASSPRDRAISPLHF.

This chain uses TRBV2 with TRBJ2-3, with 10 bases fitting TRBD1. V lost 6 bases and J lost 3; bases outside the gene matches: 3. CDR3 length equals 14 residues. Germline lookup yields CDR1 SNHLY and CDR2 FYNNEI. In DNA form, the CDR3 reads TGTGCCAGCAGGTGGGACAGGGGAACAGATACGCAGTATTTT. Translating it yields CASRWDRGTDTQYF.

V is TRBV23-1 and J is TRBJ1-3; D remains ambiguous. TRBV23-1 is recorded as an ORF, its role being uncertain. V gave up 4 bases and J gave up 0 bases, with 13 bases separating them. The CDR3 loop spans 16 amino acids. CDR3 in amino acids: CASSPPHPSSGNTIYF. The CDR3 DNA reads TGCGCCAGCAGTCCGCCGCACCCATCCTCTGGAAACACCATATATTTT.

The rearrangement uses TRBV2 and TRBJ1-6, with 7 nucleotides matching TRBD1. Germline values: CDR1 SNHLY, CDR2 FYNNEI. The CDR3 consists of 16 residues. After removal of 5 bases from V and 10 bases from J, the junction contained 14 bases not matched to a gene. CDR3 region: CASSPEQGYLGSPLHF. As DNA, the CDR3 is TGTGCCAGCAGTCCCGAACAGGGGTACCTAGGATCACCCCTCCACTTT.

The chain couples TRBV6-5 to TRBJ1-1, with D unresolved. V was trimmed by 7 bases and J by 4 bases, leaving 19 bases between them. The CDR3 consists of 15 residues. CDR1 is MNHEY, CDR2 SVGAGI, per germline. CDR3 amino acids: CASKAGSAVGTEAFF. The CDR3 nucleotides are TGTGCCAGCAAAGCAGGCAGCGCCGTAGGCACTGAAGCTTTCTTT.

V usage is TRBV24-1 and J usage is TRBJ2-1; 10 bases map to TRBD1. Trimming at V came to 9 bases and at J to 0 bases, leaving 13 bases not matched to a gene. CDR1 KGHDR and CDR2 SFDVKD come from the germline V gene. This CDR3 contains 18 residues. The CDR3 loop is CATGGTGVPVGSYNEQFF. CDR3 bases: TGTGCCACCGGCGGGACAGGGGTCCCTGTTGGCTCCTACAATGAGCAGTTCTTC.

The V and J genes are TRBV6-5 and TRBJ1-5, with 9 positions matching TRBD1. The CDR3 is made up of 14 amino acids. V dropped 8 bases and J dropped 3; count of bases not matched to a gene: 5. Germline V gene lookup returns CDR1 MNHEY and CDR2 SVGAGI. The CDR3 region has the DNA TGTGCCAGCCGAAGGACAGGGGACAATCAGCCCCAGCATTTT. This gives the protein CASRRTGDNQPQHF.

The chain recombines TRBV7-9 with TRBJ2-1; 9 nucleotides line up with TRBD2. V shed 5 bases, J shed 5 bases, and the junction held 13 bases outside the gene matches. The germline V gene encodes CDR1 SEHNR and CDR2 FQNEAQ (reference sequence). The CDR3 consists of 17 residues. The CDR3 loop reads CASSPSLLAGKDNEQFF. CDR3 DNA: TGTGCCAGCAGCCCCTCCCTCCTAGCGGGAAAAGACAATGAGCAGTTCTTC.

The chain links TRBV16 to TRBJ2-7, with a tentative D call TRBD2 (6 bases). The CDR3 is made up of 19 amino acids. Germline V gives CDR1 KGHSY, CDR2 FQNENV. Trimming stripped 2 bases from V and 4 bases from J, with 27 bases between. The CDR3 nucleotides are TGTGCCAGCAGCCAAGATTATGGGACTGACTTTCCTGACCTATACGAGCAGTACTTC. Translation: CASSQDYGTDFPDLYEQYF.

The V gene is TRBV9, the J gene TRBJ2-2, with 8 bases aligning to TRBD1. V was clipped by 2 bases and J by 8 bases; unmatched bases: 2. The CDR3 has 13 amino acids. Per germline, CDR1 SGDLS and CDR2 YYNGEE. In DNA, the CDR3 is TGTGCCAGCAGCGTGACAGGGGCAGGGGAGCTGTTTTTT. Its protein is CASSVTGAGELFF.

The J gene is TRBJ1-5, the V gene TRBV15; D not certain. In germline, CDR1 is LNHNV, CDR2 YYDKDF (reference sequence). V was cut by 5 bases and J by 4 bases, with 15 bases left in between. The CDR3 is 15 residues long. This CDR3 is CATSASLGVNQPQHF. CDR3 sequence (DNA): TGTGCCACCAGCGCTTCCCTCGGGGTGAATCAGCCCCAGCATTTT.

The chain couples TRBV4-2 to TRBJ2-3, with TRBD2 as a possible D gene (6 bases). In germline, CDR1 is LGHNA, CDR2 YNFKEQ. The CDR3 contains 17 residues. Between the trimmed V and J ends, which lost 4 bases and 6 bases, there was a span of 23 bases. The CDR3 sequence is CASSPTLSSLGGDTQYF. The DNA of the CDR3 is TGTGCCAGCAGCCCGACCTTGAGTTCTTTGGGAGGTGATACGCAGTATTTT.

The chain has TRBV7-8 and TRBJ2-7; 7 bases line up with TRBD2. The length of the CDR3 is 16 residues. V dropped 4 bases and J dropped 0; count of bases not matched to a gene: 9. Germline values: CDR1 SGHVS, CDR2 FQNEAQ. The CDR3 bases are TGTGCCAGCAGCTCCCGAGATTGGGACTACTCCTACGAGCAGTACTTC. Its protein product is CASSSRDWDYSYEQYF.

The chain carries TRBV27 and TRBJ2-1; 14 bases align to TRBD2. Looked up from germline, CDR1 is MNHEY and CDR2 is SMNVEV (reference sequence). The CDR3 runs 17 residues. V was clipped by 4 bases and J by 4 bases; unmatched bases: 6. The chain's CDR3 is CASSSPGLAGVYNEQFF. DNA for the CDR3: TGTGCCAGCAGTTCCCCGGGACTAGCGGGAGTTTACAATGAGCAGTTCTTC.

CDR3 loop: CASSQSQAFINEQFF. CDR3 bases: TGCGCCAGCAGTCAATCGCAGGCATTTATCAATGAGCAGTTCTTC. The rearrangement uses TRBV23-1 and TRBJ2-1; D not resolved. TRBV23-1 is an open reading frame, and its role is uncertain. This CDR3 has 15 amino acids. V dropped 0 bases and J dropped 6 bases, with 12 bases sitting between them.

CDR3 sequence: CASSLIANSGANVLTF. The CDR3 DNA follows: TGTGCCAGCAGCTTAATAGCGAACTCTGGGGCCAACGTCCTGACTTTC. V is TRBV7-3 and J is TRBJ2-6; D possibly corresponds to TRBD2 (5 bases). The CDR3 is 16 residues long. Germline V gene sequence: CDR1 SGHTA, CDR2 FQGTGA. Trimming removed 1 base at V and 0 bases at J, with 7 bases between.

V is TRBV20-1 and J is TRBJ1-5, with a weak D call TRBD1 (6 bases). CDR1 is DFQATT and CDR2 is SNEGSKA in the germline V gene (reference sequence). CDR3 size: 16 residues. The V end lost 3 bases, the J end lost 0 bases, and 15 bases lay between the germline ends. CDR3 protein: CSASSGTPSSNQPQHF. CDR3 nucleotides: TGCAGTGCTAGTTCCGGGACACCCAGTAGCAATCAGCCCCAGCATTTT.

This chain uses TRBV7-3 with TRBJ2-3; a possible D gene is TRBD2 (5 bases). The V gene lost 5 bases and the J gene lost 6 bases, with 12 bases spanning the gap. The germline gives CDR1 SGHTA, CDR2 FQGTGA. This CDR3 spans 13 amino acids. The CDR3 coding sequence is TGTGCCAGCAGCCGGGGATTAGGGGATACGCAGTATTTT. This codes for CASSRGLGDTQYF.

The rearrangement uses TRBV5-6 and TRBJ1-3; D unresolved. Germline V gene lookup returns CDR1 SGHDT and CDR2 YYEEEE. The ends were cut back, 1 base at V and 5 bases at J, with 10 bases in the middle. This CDR3 is 14 amino acids long. This CDR3 reads CASSLRRGRNTIYF. Written as DNA, the CDR3 is TGTGCCAGCAGCTTGCGGCGAGGAAGAAACACCATATATTTT.